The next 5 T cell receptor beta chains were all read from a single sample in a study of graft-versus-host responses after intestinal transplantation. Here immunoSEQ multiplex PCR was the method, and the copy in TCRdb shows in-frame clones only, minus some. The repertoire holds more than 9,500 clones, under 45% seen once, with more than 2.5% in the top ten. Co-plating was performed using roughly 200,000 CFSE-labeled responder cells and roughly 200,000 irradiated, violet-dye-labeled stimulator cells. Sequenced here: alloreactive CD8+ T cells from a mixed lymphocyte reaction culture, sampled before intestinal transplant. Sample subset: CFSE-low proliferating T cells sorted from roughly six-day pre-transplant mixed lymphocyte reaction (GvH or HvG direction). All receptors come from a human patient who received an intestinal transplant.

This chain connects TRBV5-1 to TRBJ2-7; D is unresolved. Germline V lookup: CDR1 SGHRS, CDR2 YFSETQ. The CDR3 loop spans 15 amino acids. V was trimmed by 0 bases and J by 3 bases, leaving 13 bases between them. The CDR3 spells CASSLAGRRFYEQYF. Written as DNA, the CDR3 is TGCGCCAGCAGCTTGGCGGGCAGGCGATTCTACGAGCAGTACTTC.

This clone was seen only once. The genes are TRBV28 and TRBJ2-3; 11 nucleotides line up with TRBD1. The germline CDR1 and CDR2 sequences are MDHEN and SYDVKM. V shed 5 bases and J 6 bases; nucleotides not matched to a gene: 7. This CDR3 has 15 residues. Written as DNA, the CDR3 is TGTGCCAGCAGTCCATGGACAGGGGGCGAGGATACGCAGTATTTT. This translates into CASSPWTGGEDTQYF. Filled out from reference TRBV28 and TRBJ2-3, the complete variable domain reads DVKVTQSSRYLVKRTGEKVFLECVQDMDHENMFWYRQDPGLGLRLIYFSYDVKMKEKGDIPEGYSVSREKKERFSLILESASTNQTSMYLCASSPWTGGEDTQYFGPGTRLTVL.

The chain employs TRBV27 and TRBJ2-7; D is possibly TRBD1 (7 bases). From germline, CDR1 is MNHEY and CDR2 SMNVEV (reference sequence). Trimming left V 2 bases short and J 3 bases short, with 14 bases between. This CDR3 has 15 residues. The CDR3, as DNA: TGTGCCAGCAGTTTAGCCAGGGGGGTATTCTACGAGCAGTACTTC. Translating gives CASSLARGVFYEQYF.

In nucleotides, the CDR3 is TGCGCCAGCAGCCAAGCTGGGACAGGGCAGACCTACCCCGGGGAGCTGTTTTTT. Amino acids: CASSQAGTGQTYPGELFF. The chain combines TRBV4-1 with TRBJ2-2, with 9 bases matching TRBD1. Germline values: CDR1 MGHRA, CDR2 YSYEKL. J was trimmed by 6 bases and V by 1 base; bases with no gene match: 12. This CDR3 region has 18 residues.

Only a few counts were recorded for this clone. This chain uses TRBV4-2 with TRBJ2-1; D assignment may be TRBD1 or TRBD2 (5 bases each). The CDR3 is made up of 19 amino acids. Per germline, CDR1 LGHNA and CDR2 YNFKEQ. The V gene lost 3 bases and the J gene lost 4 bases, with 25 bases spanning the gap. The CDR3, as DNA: TGTGCCAGCAGCCAGAGTCCGGATTGGGGGAAGCTCCTTTACAATGAGCAGTTCTTC. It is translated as CASSQSPDWGKLLYNEQFF.